This T cell receptor beta chain is drawn from a study of identical twins. Only a few counts were recorded for this clonotype. One junction end does not reproduce the germline sequence, and a read error may be involved. CDR1 and CDR2 from the germline V gene are SGHRS and YFSETQ. This CDR3 spans 12 amino acids. Unique molecular identifiers were in the cDNA, with template-switch universal primer binding. TCRdb re-called the 5' RACE reads through MiXCR, storing one row per CDR3 protein. This sample has about 470,000 distinct CDR3 sequences, with 24% found just once. The same sample was also used in a study of T cells expressing NK-cell markers.

Sequencing input: CD4+ T cells sorted from blood. V usage is TRBV5-1 and J usage is TRBJ2-4; D remains unclear. The clonotype originates from a woman between 18 and 29 years old in good health. The CDR3 DNA sequence: TGCGCCAGCAGCTCCCACAAAGACATTCAGTACTTC. It codes for CASSSHKDIQYF.